This T cell receptor (beta chain) was documented in a study of long-term antiretroviral therapy in people with HIV. The CDR3 has 14 amino acids. Trimming pared 7 bases from V and 5 bases from J, leaving 17 bases between. The germline gives CDR1 SGHTA, CDR2 FQGNSA. At survey level, the immunoSEQ assay was run in its v3.0 version. Data came from immunoSEQ multiplex PCR; TCRdb stores just in-frame clones and leaves some out. The sample includes some 29,000 clones, around 78% seen only once; the top ten take 7.5% to 10%. Going into DNA extraction, samples held 1-10 million cryopreserved PBMC. Study-wide findings and caveats: ART adherence, viral resistance and therapy changes went undocumented. The data indicate that diversity increased after ART but remained below transplant donor controls.

As regards this clone: Its antigen is as yet unknown.

Sequencing used unsorted PBMCs, obtained 1.5 years before starting antiretroviral therapy. This clonotype was sampled from a man aged 18-30 years with HIV. The chain is built from TRBV7-2 and TRBJ1-1; D is undetermined. The CDR3 is CASTLTRGQTEAFF. The DNA for the CDR3 is TGTGCCAGCACCCTAACGCGCGGGCAAACTGAAGCTTTCTTT.